This T cell receptor (beta chain) was recovered during a study of T cell repertoires in cytomegalovirus infection. The overall study: Well-studied HLA-B-restricted CMV epitopes were used in the study alongside recently identified HLA-C-restricted ones. Study findings and constraints: The ex vivo response showed dominance by HLA-C-restricted CMV-specific TCR beta clonotypes.

A single record per CDR3 protein comes from TCRdb applying MiXCR to the reads. This table holds approximately 73,000 distinct CDR3 sequences, 35% to 50% found once. The CDR3 totals 16 residues. CDR1 and CDR2 (germline): LNHDA, SQIVND (reference sequence). The V gene lost 5 bases and the J gene lost 6 bases, with 22 bases spanning the gap. As regards this clonotype: The antigen remains unidentified.

Sequenced here: CD8+ T cells from cultured PBMCs, sampled from culture after CMV antigen stimulation. The sequence came from a human donor in good health (CMV status not recorded). Some clones in this sample may be carry-over from other donors' samples. This sequence joins TRBV19 and TRBJ1-2; perhaps TRBD1 as D (6 bases). The CDR3 DNA follows: TGTGCCAGTAGTTGGGAGGACAGAGAGCTTCGTCATGGCTACACCTTC. Encoded protein: CASSWEDRELRHGYTF.